The source of this TCR beta chain is a study of immune evolution from preneoplasia to lung adenocarcinoma. The method was immunoSEQ multiplex PCR; TCRdb's version includes in-frame clones alone and lacks a portion of them. Of approximately 7,900 clones detected, roughly 73% appear once; the ten largest clones hold 6.5% to 8%. This receptor was identified in a person aged 70 to 85 with lung adenocarcinoma. Sequences were obtained from FFPE adjacent normal lung tissue.

CDR3 DNA sequence: TGTGCCAGCTCATCCACCGGGACCCCCCGTTATGAAAAACTGTTTTTT. Amino acids: CASSSTGTPRYEKLFF. The J gene is TRBJ1-4, the V gene TRBV18, with D possibly TRBD1 on 5 matching bases. Trimming left V 5 bases short and J 6 bases short, with 19 bases between. The CDR3 spans 16 residues. Germline V CDR1 and CDR2: KGHSH, LQKENI.